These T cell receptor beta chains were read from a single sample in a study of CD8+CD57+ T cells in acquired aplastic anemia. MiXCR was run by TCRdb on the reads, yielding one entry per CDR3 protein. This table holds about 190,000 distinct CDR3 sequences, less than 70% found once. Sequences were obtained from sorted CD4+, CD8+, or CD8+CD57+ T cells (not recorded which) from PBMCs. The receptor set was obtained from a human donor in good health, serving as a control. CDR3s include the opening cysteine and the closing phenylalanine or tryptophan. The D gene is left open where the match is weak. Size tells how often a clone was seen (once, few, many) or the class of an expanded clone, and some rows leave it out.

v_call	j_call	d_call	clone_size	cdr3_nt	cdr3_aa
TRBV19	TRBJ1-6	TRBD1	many	TGTGCCAGTAGTGTCCCGGGACAGAATAATTCACCCCTCCACTTT	CASSVPGQNNSPLHF
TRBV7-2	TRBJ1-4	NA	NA	TGTGCCAGCAGCTTATGGGAGACTAATGAAAAACTGTTTTTT	CASSLWETNEKLFF
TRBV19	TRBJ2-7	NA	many	TGTGCCAGTAGTAGGGCCGTACACTACGAGCAGTACTTC	CASSRAVHYEQYF
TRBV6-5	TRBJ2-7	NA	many	TGTGCCAGCAGTTACTCCCCCCTAGGGCGAGAGCAGTACTTC	CASSYSPLGREQYF
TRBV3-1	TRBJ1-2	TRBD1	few	TGTGCCTGCAGCCAAGGGACAGGGGAGGGCTACACCTTC	CACSQGTGEGYTF
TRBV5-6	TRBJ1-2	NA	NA	TGTGCCAGCAGCTTGGGGGAGGGACTAATTGGCTACACCTTC	CASSLGEGLIGYTF
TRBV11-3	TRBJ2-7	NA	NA	TGTGCCAGCAGCCCTAGTGCGGGTCGAGAGCAGTACTTC	CASSPSAGREQYF
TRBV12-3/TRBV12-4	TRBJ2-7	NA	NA	TGTGCCAGCAGTTTCGGGCCCTCCTACGAGCAGTACTTC	CASSFGPSYEQYF
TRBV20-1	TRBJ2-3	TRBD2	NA	TGCAGTGCTAGTGGGGGGGTGATGGATACGCAGTACTTT	CSASGGVMDTQYF
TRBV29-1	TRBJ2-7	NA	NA	TGCAGCGTCAAGTCTGGCTACGGGCAGTACTTC	CSVKSGYGQYF
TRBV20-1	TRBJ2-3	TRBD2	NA	TGCAGTGCACATGAGGGGGCGAGCGGGGGGGCCGGCACAGATACGCAGTATTTT	CSAHEGASGGAGTDTQYF
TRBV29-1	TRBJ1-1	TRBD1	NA	TGCGTACCGGGGGGACAGGGTACCCCTGAAGCTTTCTTT	CVPGGQGTPEAFF
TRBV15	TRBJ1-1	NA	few	TGTGCCACCCGACACCTCAACACTGAAGCTTTCTTT	CATRHLNTEAFF
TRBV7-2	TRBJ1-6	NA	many	TGTGCCAGCAGTCAGGAGTGGCCAGGTTCACCCCTCCACTTT	CASSQEWPGSPLHF
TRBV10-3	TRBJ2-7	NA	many	TGTGCCATCAGTGGAGAGGCAGGATCAACCTACGAGCAGTACTTC	CAISGEAGSTYEQYF
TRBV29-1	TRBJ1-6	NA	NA	TGCAGTGCTAGAGGGGCCGATTCACACCTCCACTTT	CSARGADSHLHF
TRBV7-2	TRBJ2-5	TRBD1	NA	TGTGCCAGCAGCCCACAGGGGGCGGTCGGGGAGCCCCAGTACTTC	CASSPQGAVGEPQYF
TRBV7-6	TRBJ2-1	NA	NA	TGTGCCAGCAGCGAGTGGACCAATGAGCAGTTCTTC	CASSEWTNEQFF
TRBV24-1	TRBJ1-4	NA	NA	TGTGCCACCAGTTTACAGACAACTAATGAAAAACTGTTTTTT	CATSLQTTNEKLFF
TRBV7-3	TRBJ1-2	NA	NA	TGTGCCAGCAGCTTGGCGGGCAGGGCCTATGGCTACACCTTC	CASSLAGRAYGYTF
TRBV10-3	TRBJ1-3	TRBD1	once	TGTGCCATCATGGCCCCCGGGACAGGGGGAGCTGGAAACACCATATATTTT	CAIMAPGTGGAGNTIYF
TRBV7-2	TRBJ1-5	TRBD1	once	TGTGCCAGCAGCTTAGATGGACAGGTAGGACCCCAGCATTTT	CASSLDGQVGPQHF
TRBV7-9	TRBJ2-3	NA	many	TGTGCCAGCAGCTTAGGGCTAGCGACAGATACGCAGTATTTT	CASSLGLATDTQYF
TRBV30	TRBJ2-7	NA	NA	TGTGCCTGGACGGGATCCTACGAGCAGTACTTC	CAWTGSYEQYF